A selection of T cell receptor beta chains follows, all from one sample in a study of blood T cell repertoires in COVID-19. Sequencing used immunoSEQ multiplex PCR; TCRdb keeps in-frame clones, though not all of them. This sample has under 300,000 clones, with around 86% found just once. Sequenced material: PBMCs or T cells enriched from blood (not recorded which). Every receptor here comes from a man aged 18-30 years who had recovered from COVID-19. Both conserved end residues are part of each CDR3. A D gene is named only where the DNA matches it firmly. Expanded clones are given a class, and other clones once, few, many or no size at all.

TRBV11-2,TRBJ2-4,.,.,TGTGCCAGCAGCCCGGGACCCACAGGGAAAAACATTCAGTACTTC,CASSPGPTGKNIQYF
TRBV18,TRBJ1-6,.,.,TGTGCCAGCTCACAGGGGGGGGATTCACCCCTCCACTTT,CASSQGGDSPLHF
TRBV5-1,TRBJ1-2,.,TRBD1,TGCGCCAGCAGCTTGGTCCCAGGGGGCTTAAACTATGGCTACACCTTC,CASSLVPGGLNYGYTF
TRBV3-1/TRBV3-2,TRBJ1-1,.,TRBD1,TGTGCCAGCAGCCGACAGGGATTCGCTTTCTTT,CASSRQGFAFF
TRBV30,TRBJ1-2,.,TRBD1,TGTGCCTGGAGCCAGGGGGGTGGCTACACCTTC,CAWSQGGGYTF
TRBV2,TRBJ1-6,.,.,TGTGCCAGCAGTGTCGTACCGGGAGAAAATTCACCCCTCCACTTT,CASSVVPGENSPLHF
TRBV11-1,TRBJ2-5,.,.,TGTGCCAGCAGCACTAGGGACTTCCAAGAGACCCAGTACTTC,CASSTRDFQETQYF
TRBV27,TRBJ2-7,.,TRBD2,TGTGCCAGCAGTCCCCGGGGGGACGGGACCTACGAGCAGTACTTC,CASSPRGDGTYEQYF
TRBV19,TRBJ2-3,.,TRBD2,TGTGCCAGTAGTACCGGACTAGCGCTCTCGCCAGATACGCAGTATTTT,CASSTGLALSPDTQYF
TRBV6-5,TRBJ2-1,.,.,TGTGCCAGCAGTTACTCGCCAGGCTCCTACAATGAGCAGTTCTTC,CASSYSPGSYNEQFF
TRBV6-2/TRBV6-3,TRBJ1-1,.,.,TGTGCCAGCAGTTATCGCCAGAAGAACACTGAAGCTTTCTTT,CASSYRQKNTEAFF
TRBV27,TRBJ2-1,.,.,TGTGCCAGCAGTTTATCGAGCCAGGCCTACAATGAGCAGTTCTTC,CASSLSSQAYNEQFF
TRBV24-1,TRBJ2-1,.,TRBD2,TGTGCCACCAGTGATTCGGGACTAGCGGGGGGGTCGAACAATGAGCAGTTCTTC,CATSDSGLAGGSNNEQFF
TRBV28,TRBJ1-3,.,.,TGTGCCAGCAGGGGGGCGCGTAGTGGAAACACCATATATTTT,CASRGARSGNTIYF
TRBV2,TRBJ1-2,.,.,TGTGCCAGCAGTGGCCTCTCCAGTGCCCTCTCCTATGGCTACACCTTC,CASSGLSSALSYGYTF
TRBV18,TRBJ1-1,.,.,TGTGCCAGCTCACCTAGTATGACTGAAGCTTTCTTT,CASSPSMTEAFF
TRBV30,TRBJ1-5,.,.,TGTGCCTGGAGCGTCGGCGGTAGCAATCAGCCCCAGCATTTT,CAWSVGGSNQPQHF
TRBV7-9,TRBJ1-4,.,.,TGTGCCAGCAGCTTTGACAGTTATAATGAAAAACTGTTTTTT,CASSFDSYNEKLFF
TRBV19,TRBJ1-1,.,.,TGTGCCAGTAGCTTCCGACAAGGCCCTGAAGCTTTCTTT,CASSFRQGPEAFF
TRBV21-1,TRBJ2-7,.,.,TGTGCCAGCAGCAAAAACGGCGGGCCCTGGTACGAGCAGTACTTC,CASSKNGGPWYEQYF
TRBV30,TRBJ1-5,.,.,TGTGCCTGGAGTGGGGCGGGGGGCCTTCAGCCCCAGCATTTT,CAWSGAGGLQPQHF
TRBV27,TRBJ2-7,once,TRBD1,TGTGCCAGCAGTTCTGGGACAGACTACGAGCAGTACTTC,CASSSGTDYEQYF
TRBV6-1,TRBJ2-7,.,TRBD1,TGTGCCAGCAGTGAAGACCCGGGACAGGGTTCCTACGAGCAGTACTTC,CASSEDPGQGSYEQYF
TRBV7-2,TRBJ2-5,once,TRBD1,TGTGCCAGCAGCCTTAGGGGACAGGTCGGGGAGACCCAGTACTTC,CASSLRGQVGETQYF
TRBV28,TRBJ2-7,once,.,TGTGCCAGCAGTTTAGCGGGAAGGTCTTACGAGCAGTACTTC,CASSLAGRSYEQYF
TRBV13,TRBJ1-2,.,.,TGTGCCAGCAGCCCCCTGCGGGGCCCCTATGGCTACACCTTC,CASSPLRGPYGYTF
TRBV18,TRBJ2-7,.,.,TGTGCCAGCTCACCAGGGGAAAGTCAGCGGGAGCAGTACTTC,CASSPGESQREQYF
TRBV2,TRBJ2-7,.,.,TGTGCCAGCAGGCCCCGGGGCGAGCAGTACTTC,CASRPRGEQYF
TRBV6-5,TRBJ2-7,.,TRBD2,TGTGCCAGCAGAACGGGACTAGCGCTACGCTACGAGCAGTACTTC,CASRTGLALRYEQYF
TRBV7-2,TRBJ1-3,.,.,TGTGCCAGCAGCCCCCTCGGGCAGTGGGGCGGAGGAAACACCATATATTTT,CASSPLGQWGGGNTIYF
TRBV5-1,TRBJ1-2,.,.,TGCGCCAGCAGCTCGGGTCTCCACTATGGCTACACCTTC,CASSSGLHYGYTF
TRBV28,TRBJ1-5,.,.,TGTGCCAGCAGTTTGCCTCTAGGGAGGCAGCCCCAGCATTTT,CASSLPLGRQPQHF
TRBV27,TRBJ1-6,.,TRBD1,TGTGCCAGCCGCTCATTGGGGACAGGGGATCCCCTCCACTTT,CASRSLGTGDPLHF